Listed below are T cell receptor beta chains from one sample, sequenced in a study of identical twins. One entry per CDR3 protein, called by TCRdb with MiXCR from the 5' RACE reads. The sample lists about 530,000 distinct CDR3 sequences; 20% to 25% were seen once. The data were also submitted as part of a second study, on yellow fever vaccine responses in identical twins.

The sample taken for sequencing was CD4+ T cells sorted from blood. These receptor sequences come from a woman aged 18-30 years in good health. Each CDR3 is given with its conserved first and last residue. D genes are given only for firm matches. The size of a clone is reported for some rows only, either as once, few or many, or as a class for expanded clones.

D: NA
V: TRBV12-3/TRBV12-4
J: TRBJ2-1
size: few
length: 12
DNA: TGTGCCAGCAGTCCTAACATCGGGGAGCAGTTCTTC
CDR3: CASSPNIGEQFF

D: TRBD1
V: TRBV4-2
J: TRBJ2-1
size: many
length: 17
DNA: TGTGCCAGCAGCCAATTTCCGGGACAGGGGGCCTACAATGAGCAGTTCTTC
CDR3: CASSQFPGQGAYNEQFF

D: TRBD2
V: TRBV20-1
J: TRBJ2-5
size: few
length: 14
DNA: TGCAGTGCTAGCCCTGGAGTAGCGGGGGGGGCCCAGTACTTC
CDR3: CSASPGVAGGAQYF

D: NA
V: TRBV27
J: TRBJ1-1
size: many
length: 18
DNA: TGTGCCAGCAGTTTATTAAATTGGGAGGGGACACCGAACACTGAAGCTTTCTTT
CDR3: CASSLLNWEGTPNTEAFF

D: NA
V: TRBV2
J: TRBJ2-1
size: few
length: 16
DNA: TGTGCCAGCAGTGAACTTAGTGGTAGCTCCTACAATGAGCAGTTCTTC
CDR3: CASSELSGSSYNEQFF

D: TRBD2
V: TRBV20-1
J: TRBJ2-3
size: NA
length: 13
DNA: TGCAGTGCTACCGGGACTAGTAAAGATACGCAGTATTTT
CDR3: CSATGTSKDTQYF

D: NA
V: TRBV14
J: TRBJ1-4
size: NA
length: 14
DNA: TGTGCCAGCAGCCTAGGGGCGCCTGAAGAAAAACTGTTTTTT
CDR3: CASSLGAPEEKLFF

D: TRBD2
V: TRBV5-1
J: TRBJ2-1
size: NA
length: 18
DNA: TGCGCCAGCAGCTTGGGGGACCTCCTAGCGGGAGGAGGGAATGAGCAGTTCTTC
CDR3: CASSLGDLLAGGGNEQFF

D: TRBD2
V: TRBV2
J: TRBJ2-3
size: NA
length: 14
DNA: TGTGCCAGCAGTGAAGCGGGAGGGCCGAATACGCAGTATTTT
CDR3: CASSEAGGPNTQYF

D: NA
V: TRBV5-1
J: TRBJ2-7
size: few
length: 13
DNA: TGCGCCAGCAGCGCCGGGACTGCCTACGAGCAGTACTTC
CDR3: CASSAGTAYEQYF

D: NA
V: TRBV7-2
J: TRBJ2-7
size: NA
length: 15
DNA: TGTGCCAGCAGCTTAGGGCCAGCCAGCTCCTACGAGCAGTACTTC
CDR3: CASSLGPASSYEQYF

D: NA
V: TRBV12-3/TRBV12-4
J: TRBJ1-5
size: NA
length: 13
DNA: TGTGCCACCTCGGTGGCCCGTAATCAGCCCCAGCATTTT
CDR3: CATSVARNQPQHF

D: TRBD2
V: TRBV6-1
J: TRBJ2-3
size: NA
length: 19
DNA: TGTGCCAGCACCAGAATAAGGGTAGCGGGAGTGAAGTCCACAGATACGCAGTATTTT
CDR3: CASTRIRVAGVKSTDTQYF

D: NA
V: TRBV18
J: TRBJ1-5
size: few
length: 15
DNA: TGTGCCAGCTCACCATCCGGGGTTGGCAATCAGCCCCAGCATTTT
CDR3: CASSPSGVGNQPQHF

D: NA
V: TRBV6-5
J: TRBJ1-1
size: NA
length: 12
DNA: TGTGCCAGCAGTTCGGTCAAGACTGAAGCTTTCTTT
CDR3: CASSSVKTEAFF

D: NA
V: TRBV5-1
J: TRBJ2-7
size: NA
length: 15
DNA: TGCGCCAGCAGCTTGTTGTCTAGCGAGCCCTACGAGCAGTACTTC
CDR3: CASSLLSSEPYEQYF

D: TRBD1
V: TRBV5-1
J: TRBJ2-3
size: few
length: 17
DNA: TGCGCCAGCAGCTTGGAACAGGGGGTGTTCGTAACAGATACGCAGTATTTT
CDR3: CASSLEQGVFVTDTQYF

D: NA
V: TRBV28
J: TRBJ2-3
size: NA
length: 15
DNA: TGTGCCAGCAGTCTAGTACCGAGTAGCACAGATACGCAGTATTTT
CDR3: CASSLVPSSTDTQYF

D: NA
V: TRBV20-1
J: TRBJ2-1
size: NA
length: 17
DNA: TGCAGTGCTAGCATCCCCCCCCCAGCGGGACAATACAATGAGCAGTTCTTC
CDR3: CSASIPPPAGQYNEQFF

D: TRBD1
V: TRBV15
J: TRBJ2-1
size: NA
length: 15
DNA: TGTGCCACCAGCAGACAGGGGGTATCCTACAATGAGCAGTTCTTC
CDR3: CATSRQGVSYNEQFF

D: NA
V: TRBV6-2/TRBV6-3
J: TRBJ2-5
size: few
length: 20
DNA: TGTGCCAGCAGTTACTCGAAGGGGCAATGGGATCCGAATAGAGCGGAGACCCAGTACTTC
CDR3: CASSYSKGQWDPNRAETQYF

D: TRBD2
V: TRBV5-6
J: TRBJ2-5
size: few
length: 17
DNA: TGTGCCAGCAGCTTCCCACTAGCGGGAGGGCGAGGGAAGACCCAGTACTTC
CDR3: CASSFPLAGGRGKTQYF

D: NA
V: TRBV7-6
J: TRBJ1-2
size: NA
length: 15
DNA: TGTGCCAGCAGCCCACTACCGGACGGAAACTATGGCTACACCTTC
CDR3: CASSPLPDGNYGYTF

D: NA
V: TRBV11-2
J: TRBJ1-5
size: few
length: 21
DNA: TGTGCCAGCAGCTTAGAGGAACCGGGACAAGGAGGGATGGTTAGCAATCAGCCCCAGCATTTT
CDR3: CASSLEEPGQGGMVSNQPQHF

D: NA
V: TRBV12-3/TRBV12-4
J: TRBJ1-1
size: many
length: 12
DNA: TGTGCCAGCAATAACTATCGCACTGAAGCTTTCTTT
CDR3: CASNNYRTEAFF

D: TRBD2
V: TRBV4-1
J: TRBJ2-2
size: NA
length: 17
DNA: TGCGCCAGCAGCCAACAAAGAGCGGGACTGAACACCGGGGAGCTGTTTTTT
CDR3: CASSQQRAGLNTGELFF

D: TRBD2
V: TRBV4-1
J: TRBJ2-5
size: NA
length: 16
DNA: TGCGCCAGCAGCCAAGAGGGGGGACTAGCCAGGGAGACCCAGTACTTC
CDR3: CASSQEGGLARETQYF

D: TRBD2
V: TRBV5-1
J: TRBJ2-3
size: few
length: 16
DNA: TGCGCCAGCAGCTTCCAGAGCGGGAGAGGCACAGATACGCAGTATTTT
CDR3: CASSFQSGRGTDTQYF

D: NA
V: TRBV29-1
J: TRBJ1-3
size: few
length: 12
DNA: TGCAGCGTTGACAGGGGTGGAAACACCATATATTTT
CDR3: CSVDRGGNTIYF

D: NA
V: TRBV7-9
J: TRBJ2-4
size: NA
length: 15
DNA: TGTGCCAGCAACCCGGTGCGGGGAATAGAAAACATTCAGTACTTC
CDR3: CASNPVRGIENIQYF

D: TRBD1
V: TRBV6-2/TRBV6-3
J: TRBJ1-1
size: NA
length: 15
DNA: TGTGCCAGCAGTTCTCGACAGGGAACGAGCACTGAAGCTTTCTTT
CDR3: CASSSRQGTSTEAFF

D: TRBD1
V: TRBV25-1
J: TRBJ2-4
size: NA
length: 17
DNA: TGTGCCAGCAGTGAATACGGAGGACAGGGGGGGAGAAACATTCAGTACTTC
CDR3: CASSEYGGQGGRNIQYF

D: NA
V: TRBV7-9
J: TRBJ1-3
size: NA
length: 15
DNA: TGTGCCAGCAGCCCCAGGGCACAGCCTGGAAACACCATATATTTT
CDR3: CASSPRAQPGNTIYF

D: NA
V: TRBV29-1
J: TRBJ2-3
size: few
length: 12
DNA: TGCAGCGTTGCCAGGGATGGGGATACGCAGTATTTT
CDR3: CSVARDGDTQYF

D: NA
V: TRBV3-1
J: TRBJ2-3
size: few
length: 16
DNA: TGTGCCAGCAGCCAAGGTATTGGGGGCCCCACAGATACGCAGTATTTT
CDR3: CASSQGIGGPTDTQYF

D: TRBD1
V: TRBV5-1
J: TRBJ1-1
size: few
length: 16
DNA: TGCGCCAGCAGCACCGGGACAGGGGTGCGTAACACTGAAGCTTTCTTT
CDR3: CASSTGTGVRNTEAFF

D: TRBD2
V: TRBV12-3/TRBV12-4
J: TRBJ2-7
size: once
length: 17
DNA: TGTGCCAGCAGCAAACGGACTAGCGGGAGTACGTCCTACGAGCAGTACTTC
CDR3: CASSKRTSGSTSYEQYF

D: TRBD2
V: TRBV29-1
J: TRBJ2-2
size: NA
length: 14
DNA: TGCAGCGTTCTGCGGGGGGGCATCACCGGGGAGCTGTTTTTT
CDR3: CSVLRGGITGELFF

D: NA
V: TRBV5-1
J: TRBJ2-5
size: once
length: 16
DNA: TGCGCCAGCAGCTTGACTGGGCCGAGGAGCCAAGAGACCCAGTACTTC
CDR3: CASSLTGPRSQETQYF